The 5 T cell receptor beta chains presented below share a single source sample, sequenced in a study of type 1 and type 2 diabetes patients. PCR was run on genomic DNA. Amplification of the beta chain CDR3 used 30 forward and 13 reverse multiplex primers. A single record per CDR3 protein comes from TCRdb applying MiXCR to the multiplex PCR reads. Here the sample spans a few hundred thousand distinct CDR3 sequences, around 47% being singletons. The sequencing sample was made of peripheral blood mononuclear cells (PBMCs). The receptors were sampled from a man aged 18 to 29 with type 2 diabetes.

The chain's CDR3 is CASSLRDLKTSEQYF. The CDR3 nucleotides are TGTGCCAGCTCGTTGAGGGATCTTAAAACGAGCGAGCAGTACTTC. The chain couples TRBV18 to TRBJ2-7; tentative D call: TRBD2 (5 bases). The CDR3 is made up of 15 amino acids. The V end was cut by 6 bases, the J end by 6 bases, with 21 bases between. The germline CDR1 and CDR2 sequences are KGHSH and LQKENI.

For this clonotype: A much more abundant neighbour one base away suggests this may be a read error. The rearrangement joins TRBV2 to TRBJ1-2; the D is unclear. The length of the CDR3 is 14 residues. Looked up from germline, CDR1 is SNHLY and CDR2 is FYNNEI. V was clipped by 0 bases and J by 3 bases, with 8 bases between them. The CDR3 DNA is TGTGCCAGCAGTGAAGCAAACAGAGACTATGGCTACACCTTC. This translates into CASSEANRDYGYTF.

The genes are TRBV5-1 and TRBJ1-1; TRBD1 might be the D (5 bases). In germline, CDR1 is SGHRS, CDR2 YFSETQ. This CDR3 contains 16 residues. Trimming removed 0 bases at V and 3 bases at J, with 15 bases between. DNA for the CDR3: TGCGCCAGCAGCTTGGTCCTTCTGACAGCCCACACTGAAGCTTTCTTT. Protein: CASSLVLLTAHTEAFF.

The chain combines TRBV6-5 with TRBJ2-2; D possibly uses TRBD1 or TRBD2 (5 bases each). Deletions cut 0 bases from V and 5 bases from J, with 25 bases between. CDR3 size: 20 residues. Germline CDR1 reads MNHEY; CDR2 reads SVGAGI. CDR3 residues: CASSYSTLMGHGAQTGELFF. The CDR3 DNA follows: TGTGCCAGCAGTTACTCGACTCTGATGGGCCACGGGGCGCAAACCGGGGAGCTGTTTTTT.

This clonotype was seen many times. This rearrangement joins TRBV19 to TRBJ1-1, with D unresolved. The CDR3 is 12 residues long. Germline V gene data show CDR1 as LNHDA and CDR2 as SQIVND (reference sequence). V was clipped by 7 bases and J by 3 bases, with 9 bases between them. The CDR3, as DNA: TGTGCCAGTATAGGTAGGGACACTGAAGCTTTCTTT. Its protein product is CASIGRDTEAFF.